This TCR beta chain was captured in a study of T cells in Graves' hyperthyroidism and ophthalmopathy. General study points: Most expanded thyroid clonotypes above 0.001 recurred in blood.

Stable Graves' hyperthyroidism meant no ophthalmopathy progression within 18 months. CDR3 length equals 13 residues. The germline CDR1 and CDR2 sequences are DFQATT and SNEGSKA (reference sequence). Trimming pared 2 bases from V and 0 bases from J, leaving 5 bases between. Amplification yielded TCR beta CDR3 regions, with RNA transcripts as the source. The HTBI primer set served for first-round RT-PCR of the TCR CDR3. Each CDR3 protein gets one entry after TCRdb re-called the multiplex PCR reads with MiXCR. The sample holds 600,000 or so distinct CDR3 sequences, 46% seen once. This clonotype was observed a handful of times. No antigen is known for it.

Sequencing was carried out using peripheral blood or thyroid tissue (not recorded which). The receptor was derived from a woman aged 18-35 years with Graves' hyperthyroidism. The chain links TRBV20-1 to TRBJ1-3; D call uncertain. In DNA, the CDR3 is TGCAGTGCTAGAATCGCCTCTGGAAACACCATATATTTT. Its translation: CSARIASGNTIYF.